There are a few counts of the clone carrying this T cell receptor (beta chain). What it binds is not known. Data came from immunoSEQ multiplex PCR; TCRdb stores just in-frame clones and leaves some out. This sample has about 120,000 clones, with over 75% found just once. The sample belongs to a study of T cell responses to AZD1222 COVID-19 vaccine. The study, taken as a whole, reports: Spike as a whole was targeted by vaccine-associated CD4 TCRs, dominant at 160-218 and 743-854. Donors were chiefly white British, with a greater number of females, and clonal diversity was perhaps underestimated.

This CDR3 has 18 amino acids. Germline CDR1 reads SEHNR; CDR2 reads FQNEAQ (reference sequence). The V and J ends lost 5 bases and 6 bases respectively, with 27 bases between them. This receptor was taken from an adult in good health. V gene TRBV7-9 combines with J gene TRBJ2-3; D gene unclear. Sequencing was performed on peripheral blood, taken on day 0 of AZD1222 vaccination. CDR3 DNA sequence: TGTGCCAGCAGCCCACTCGAAGCTCGGCAAAGCGAAATGGATACGCAGTATTTT. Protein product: CASSPLEARQSEMDTQYF. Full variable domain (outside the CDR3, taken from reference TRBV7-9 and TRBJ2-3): DTGVSQNPRHKITKRGQNVTFRCDPISEHNRLYWYRQTLGQGPEFLTYFQNEAQLEKSRLLSDRFSAERPKGSFSTLEIQRTEQGDSAMYLCASSPLEARQSEMDTQYFGPGTRLTVL.